Each of the 4 T cell receptor beta chains below was sequenced from the same sample in a study of T cells in Graves' hyperthyroidism and ophthalmopathy. RNA transcripts were the template for amplifying TCR beta CDR3 regions. Initially, a first-round RT-PCR of the TCR CDR3 employed the HTBI primer set. One entry per CDR3 protein results from TCRdb running MiXCR on the multiplex PCR reads. The sample includes hundreds of thousands of distinct CDR3 sequences, roughly 32% of them seen just once. The sequencing sample was made of blood. These receptors came from a middle-aged woman with Graves' hyperthyroidism.

There are a few counts of this clonotype. The V call is TRBV11-2, the J call TRBJ1-6; D is ambiguous. Per germline, CDR1 SGHAT and CDR2 FQNNGV. V gave up 5 bases and J gave up 0 bases, with 14 bases separating them. The CDR3 sequence is 17 residues long. The DNA for the CDR3 is TGTGCCAGCAGCCCCGCCCTGACTAGCTCCTATAATTCACCCCTCCACTTT. Protein product: CASSPALTSSYNSPLHF.

The sample holds many counts of this clonotype. The rearrangement joins TRBV9 to TRBJ1-5, with D maybe TRBD1 (6 bases). V was pared by 8 bases and J by 7 bases, with 19 bases between. The germline V gene encodes CDR1 SGDLS and CDR2 YYNGEE. The CDR3 runs to 14 residues. The chain's CDR3 is CASSPAGGAQPQHF. CDR3 in DNA: TGTGCCAGTTCCCCCGCGGGGGGGGCACAGCCCCAGCATTTT.

The chain carries TRBV19 and TRBJ1-6, with a weak D call TRBD1 (6 bases). The ends were cut back, 5 bases at V and 6 bases at J, with 29 bases in the middle. There are 20 residues in the CDR3. Germline CDR1 LNHDA, CDR2 SQIVND (reference sequence). The CDR3 sequence is CASSLEGPYRASSGNSPLHF. The DNA of the CDR3 is TGTGCCAGTAGTCTCGAGGGTCCCTACAGGGCTTCATCGGGTAATTCACCCCTCCACTTT.

This clonotype showed up many times. V usage is TRBV29-1 and J usage is TRBJ1-2; no clear D. The CDR3 loop spans 14 amino acids. Germline V gene data show CDR1 as SQVTM and CDR2 as ANQGSEA. V lost 3 bases to trimming and J lost 4 bases, with 15 bases between them. Here the CDR3 reads CSVDTKGTGYGYTF. As DNA, the CDR3 is TGCAGCGTTGATACAAAGGGAACTGGCTATGGCTACACCTTC.